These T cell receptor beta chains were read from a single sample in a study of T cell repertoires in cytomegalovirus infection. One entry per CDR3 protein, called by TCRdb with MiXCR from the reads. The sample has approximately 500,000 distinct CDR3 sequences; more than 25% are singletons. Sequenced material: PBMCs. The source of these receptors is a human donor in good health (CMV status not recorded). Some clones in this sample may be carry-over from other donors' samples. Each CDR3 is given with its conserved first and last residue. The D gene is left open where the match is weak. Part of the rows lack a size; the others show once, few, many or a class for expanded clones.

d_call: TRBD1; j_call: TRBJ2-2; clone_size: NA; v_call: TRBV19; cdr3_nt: TGTGCCAGTAGTATCCACAGGGGGGAGACCGGGGAGCTGTTTTTT; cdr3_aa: CASSIHRGETGELFF
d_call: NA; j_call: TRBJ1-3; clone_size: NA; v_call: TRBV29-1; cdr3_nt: TGCAGCACCCAGAATCCTGGAAACACCATATATTTT; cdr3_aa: CSTQNPGNTIYF
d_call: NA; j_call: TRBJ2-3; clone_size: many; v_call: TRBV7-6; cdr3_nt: TGTGCCAGCAGCTCTACGGCGGAGGGTGCAGATACGCAGTATTTT; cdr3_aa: CASSSTAEGADTQYF
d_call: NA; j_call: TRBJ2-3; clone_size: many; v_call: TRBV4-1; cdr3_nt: TGCGCCAGCAGCCATTTTCTCGGTACAGGGCCTACAGATACGCAGTATTTT; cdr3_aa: CASSHFLGTGPTDTQYF
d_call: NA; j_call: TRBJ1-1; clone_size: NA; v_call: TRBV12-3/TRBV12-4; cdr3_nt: TGTGCCAGCAGTTCAGGGCTTCGGGCGAACACTGAAGCTTTCTTT; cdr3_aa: CASSSGLRANTEAFF
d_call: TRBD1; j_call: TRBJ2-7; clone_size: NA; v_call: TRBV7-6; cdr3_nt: TGTGCCAGCAGCCCCAGGACAGGGATTAACTACGAGCAGTACTTC; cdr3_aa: CASSPRTGINYEQYF
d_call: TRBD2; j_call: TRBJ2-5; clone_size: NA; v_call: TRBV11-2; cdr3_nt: TGTGCCAGCAGCGCCTCGCTAGCGGGACGAGAGACCCAGTACTTC; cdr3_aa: CASSASLAGRETQYF
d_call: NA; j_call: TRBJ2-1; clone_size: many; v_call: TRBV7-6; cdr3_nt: TGTGCCAGCAGCTTAACCGGGACCCGTTGGGCCTACAATGAGCAGTTCTTC; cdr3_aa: CASSLTGTRWAYNEQFF
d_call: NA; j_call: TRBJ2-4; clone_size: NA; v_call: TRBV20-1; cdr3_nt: TGCAGCGCTAGGCGGACGGATGTCGGAAACATTCAGTACTTC; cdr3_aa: CSARRTDVGNIQYF
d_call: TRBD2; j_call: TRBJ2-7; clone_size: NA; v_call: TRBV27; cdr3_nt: TGTGCCAGCAGTCCCCACGGGAGGGCCGACGAGCAGTACTTC; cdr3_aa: CASSPHGRADEQYF
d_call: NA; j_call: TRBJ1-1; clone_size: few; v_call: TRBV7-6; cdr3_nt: TGTGCCAGCAGCTTATTGGGCAGCTACTACACTGAAGCTTTCTTT; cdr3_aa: CASSLLGSYYTEAFF
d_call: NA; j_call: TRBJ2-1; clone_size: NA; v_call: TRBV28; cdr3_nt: TGTGCCAGCCGTCAATCGGTGGGGACCAGCTCCTACAATGAGCAGTTCTTC; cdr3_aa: CASRQSVGTSSYNEQFF
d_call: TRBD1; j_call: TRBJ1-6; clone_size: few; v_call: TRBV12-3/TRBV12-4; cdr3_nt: TGTGCCAGCAGTTTAGCCCAGGGGGGGTATAATTCACCCCTCCACTTT; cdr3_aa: CASSLAQGGYNSPLHF
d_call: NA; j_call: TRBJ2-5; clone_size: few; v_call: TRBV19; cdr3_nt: TGTGCCAGTAGTATTTCCGGCAACCAAGAGACCCAGTACTTC; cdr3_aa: CASSISGNQETQYF
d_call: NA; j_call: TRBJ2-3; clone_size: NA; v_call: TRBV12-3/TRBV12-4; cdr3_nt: TGTGCCAGCAGCCCCAGGTTCGGCACAGATACGCAGTATTTT; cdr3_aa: CASSPRFGTDTQYF
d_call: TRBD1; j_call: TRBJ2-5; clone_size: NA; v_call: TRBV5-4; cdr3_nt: TGTGCCAACCCAATGTTACAGGGGCGTCAAAACCAAGAGACCCAGTACTTC; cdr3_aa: CANPMLQGRQNQETQYF
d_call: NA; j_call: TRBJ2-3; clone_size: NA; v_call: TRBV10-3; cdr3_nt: TGTGCCATCAGTGAGAGTGGTACTAGCACAGATACGCAGTATTTT; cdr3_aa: CAISESGTSTDTQYF
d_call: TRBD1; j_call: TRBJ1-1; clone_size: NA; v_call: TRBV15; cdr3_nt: TGTGCCACCAGCAGAGATCTAAGGGACAGTGAAGCTTTCTTT; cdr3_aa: CATSRDLRDSEAFF
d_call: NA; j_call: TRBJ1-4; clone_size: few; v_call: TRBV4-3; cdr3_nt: TGCGCCAGCAGCCAAGTAAACAGTAATGAAAAACTGTTTTTT; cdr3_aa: CASSQVNSNEKLFF
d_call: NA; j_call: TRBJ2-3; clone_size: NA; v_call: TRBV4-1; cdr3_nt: TGCGCCAGCAGCCCGGACCTCGAGGGGAGCACAGATACGCAGTATTTT; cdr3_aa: CASSPDLEGSTDTQYF
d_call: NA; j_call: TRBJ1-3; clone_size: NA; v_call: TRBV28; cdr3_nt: TGTGCCAGCAGTTTCCCGGGTAGTGTAGAAAACACCATATATTTT; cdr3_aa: CASSFPGSVENTIYF
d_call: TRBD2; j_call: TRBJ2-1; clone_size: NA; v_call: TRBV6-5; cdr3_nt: TGTGCCAGCAAGCTAAGCGGGACCCGCAATGAGCAGTTCTTC; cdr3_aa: CASKLSGTRNEQFF
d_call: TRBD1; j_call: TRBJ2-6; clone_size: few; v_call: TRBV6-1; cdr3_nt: TGTGCCAGCAGTGGCCGGGGACAGGGGTACTCTGGGGCCAACGTCCTGACTTTC; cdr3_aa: CASSGRGQGYSGANVLTF
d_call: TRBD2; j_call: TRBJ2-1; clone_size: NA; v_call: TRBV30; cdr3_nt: TGTGCCTGGAGTGTTAGCGGGCCCTACAATGAGCAGTTCTTC; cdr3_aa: CAWSVSGPYNEQFF
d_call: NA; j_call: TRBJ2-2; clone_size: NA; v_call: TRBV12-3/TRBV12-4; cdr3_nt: TGTGCCAGCAGTTTCGGTCTAGCTATGAACACCGGGGAGCTGTTTTTT; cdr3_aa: CASSFGLAMNTGELFF
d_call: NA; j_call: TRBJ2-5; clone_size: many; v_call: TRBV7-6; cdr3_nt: TGTGCCAGCAGCTTAGCGGTCGCCTCCCAGGGGGGGCAAGAGACCCAGTACTTC; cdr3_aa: CASSLAVASQGGQETQYF
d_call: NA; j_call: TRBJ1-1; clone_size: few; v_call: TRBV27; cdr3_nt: TGTGCCAGCAGTCTCCTAAACGGAAACACTGAAGCTTTCTTT; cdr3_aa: CASSLLNGNTEAFF
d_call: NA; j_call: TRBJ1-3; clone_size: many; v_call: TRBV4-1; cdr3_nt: TGCGCCAGCAGACTCCGGAGCCTAACGAGAGAGTCTGGAAACACCATATATTTT; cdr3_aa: CASRLRSLTRESGNTIYF
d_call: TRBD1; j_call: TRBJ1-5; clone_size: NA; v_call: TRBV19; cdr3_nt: TGTGCCAGTAGTTTCAGGGGGGTAGGGAGCAATCAGCCCCAGCATTTT; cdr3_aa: CASSFRGVGSNQPQHF
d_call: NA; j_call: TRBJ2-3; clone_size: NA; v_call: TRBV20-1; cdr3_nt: TGCAGTGCAAGGCAGGGCCCAGATACGCAGTATTTT; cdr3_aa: CSARQGPDTQYF
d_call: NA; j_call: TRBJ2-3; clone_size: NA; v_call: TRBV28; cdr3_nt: TGTGCCAGCAGTTCCACAAGGAGGGACCGAAAAAATTTTTTT; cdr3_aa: CASSSTRRDRKNFF
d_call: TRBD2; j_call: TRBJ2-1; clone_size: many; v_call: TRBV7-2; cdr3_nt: TGTGCCAGCAGCTTAGGGTGGACTAGCGGGAGCAATGAGCAGTTCTTC; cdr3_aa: CASSLGWTSGSNEQFF
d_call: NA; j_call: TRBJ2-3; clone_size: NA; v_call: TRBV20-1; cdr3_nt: TGCAGTGCTAGACCCCCCCCTTGGCGCGGGGAGATCACAGATACGCAGTATTTT; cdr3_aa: CSARPPPWRGEITDTQYF
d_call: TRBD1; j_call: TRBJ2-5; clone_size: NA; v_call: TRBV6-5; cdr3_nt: TGTGCCAGCAGATGGACAGGGGGGATATCGGAGACCCAGTACTTC; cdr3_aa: CASRWTGGISETQYF
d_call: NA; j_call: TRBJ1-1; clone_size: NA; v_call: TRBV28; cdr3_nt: TGTGCCAGCGGTACAGGTAGCGGGGGCACTGAAGCTTTCTTT; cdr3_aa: CASGTGSGGTEAFF
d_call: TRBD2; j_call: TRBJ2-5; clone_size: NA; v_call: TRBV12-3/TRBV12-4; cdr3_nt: TGTGCCAGCAGTCTCCGGACTAGCGGGCTGGTTGGGGTGGGCCAGTACTTC; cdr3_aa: CASSLRTSGLVGVGQYF
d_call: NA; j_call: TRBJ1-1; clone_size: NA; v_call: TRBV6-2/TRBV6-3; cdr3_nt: TGTGCCAGCAGACTTAGAAGCCGACTCCCTGAAGCTTTCTTT; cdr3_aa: CASRLRSRLPEAFF
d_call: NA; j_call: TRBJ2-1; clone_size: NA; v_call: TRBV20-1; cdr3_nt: TGCAGTGCTAGAGACCGTGCCCAGAGGGGCTTCTACAATGAGCAGTTCTTC; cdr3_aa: CSARDRAQRGFYNEQFF
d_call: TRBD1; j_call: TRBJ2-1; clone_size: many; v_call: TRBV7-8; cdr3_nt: TGTGCCAGCAGCTTAGGGGGGACAGGGAAGTTCTTC; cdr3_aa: CASSLGGTGKFF